These 16 T cell receptor beta chains were all obtained from the same sample, sequenced in a study of T cell clones after liver transplantation (dated by TCRdb to the late 2010s). Library preparation employed the immunoSEQ multiplex PCR assay. The clones in this table, taken by TCRdb from immuneACCESS, are in-frame only. Not every clone is retained; where verified, under half of the shortfall comes from an unresolved V gene, and the cause of the rest is unknown. The sample table holds about 51,000 clones, of which 86% were seen once. The ten top clones hold about 15% of the sample. The sequencing used CD8+ T cells from blood, collected 12 months after liver transplant. The receptors were gathered from a human patient who received a liver transplant. After a transplant, the donor of the graft may account for some T cells.

This chain links TRBV9 with TRBJ2-7, with TRBD2 matching over 8 bases. There are 14 residues in the CDR3. Germline CDR1 is SGDLS and CDR2 is YYNGEE. Trimming cost V 5 bases and J 4 bases; bases outside gene matches: 8. DNA of the CDR3: TGTGCCAGCAGTCACGGGAGGGTGGGGTACGAGCAGTACTTC. Translating it yields CASSHGRVGYEQYF.

V and J are TRBV19 and TRBJ2-1, with no clear D. The CDR3 is 12 residues long. The germline V and J ends were trimmed by 1 base and 12 bases, with 10 bases remaining between them. Germline assignment: CDR1 LNHDA and CDR2 SQIVND (reference sequence). As DNA, the CDR3 is TGTGCCAGTAGTATAGGGGTGATAGCGCAGTTCTTC. Protein sequence: CASSIGVIAQFF.

The chain carries TRBV10-3 and TRBJ2-1; D is possibly TRBD2 (6 bases). Trimming removed 2 bases at V and 7 bases at J, with 21 bases between. This CDR3 is 17 amino acids long. The germline gives CDR1 ENHRY, CDR2 SYGVKD. The CDR3 region has the DNA TGTGCCATCAGTGAGGAGGGGTCTACGGGAGAAGGGAATGAGCAGTTCTTC. Translation gives CAISEEGSTGEGNEQFF.

The V and J genes are TRBV27 and TRBJ2-3; D perhaps matches TRBD1 (5 bases). Per germline, CDR1 MNHEY and CDR2 SMNVEV (reference sequence). The CDR3 runs to 11 residues. The germline V and J ends were trimmed by 7 bases and 5 bases, with 7 bases remaining between them. The CDR3 DNA reads TGTGCCAGCACAGACAGAGATACGCAGTATTTT. Translating gives CASTDRDTQYF.

The gene calls are TRBV21-1 and TRBJ2-2; the table calls TRBD2, which could not be checked here. TRBV21-1 is reported as a pseudogene. The CDR3 covers 19 residues. CDR3 in amino acids: CASSRKGGLAGGRTGELFF. The DNA for the CDR3 is TGTGCCAGCAGCCGCAAAGGGGGACTAGCGGGAGGAAGGACCGGGGAGCTGTTTTTT.

This clone was detected only once. V usage is TRBV19 and J usage is TRBJ2-7; 11 bases fit TRBD2. CDR3 length equals 15 residues. Germline CDR1 and CDR2: LNHDA and SQIVND (reference sequence). After removal of 3 bases from V and 5 bases from J, the junction contained 6 bases not matched to a gene. CDR3 loop: CASSITTSGSHEQYF. In nucleotides, the CDR3 is TGTGCCAGTAGTATTACCACTAGCGGGAGCCACGAGCAGTACTTC.

The rearrangement links TRBV6-1 to TRBJ2-7; the D is unclear. The V and J ends lost 4 bases and 1 base respectively, with 20 bases between them. This CDR3 comprises 17 residues. The V gene's germline CDR1 is MNHNS and CDR2 SASEGT. The CDR3 bases are TGTGCCAGCAGTGCCCCTCCTGACACATTTCCATCCTACGAGCAGTACTTC. Translating gives CASSAPPDTFPSYEQYF.

The chain has TRBV2 and TRBJ2-7, with 8 bases aligning to TRBD1. V lost 10 bases, J lost 2 bases, and 7 bases stayed unmatched. The CDR3 sequence is 13 residues long. Germline lookup yields CDR1 SNHLY and CDR2 FYNNEI. The CDR3 DNA sequence: TGTGCCACTACGGGACAGGAGACCTACGAGCAGTACTTC. Protein: CATTGQETYEQYF. The variable domain in full, completed from reference TRBV2 and TRBJ2-7, reads EPEVTQTPSHQVTQMGQEVILRCVPISNHLYFYWYRQILGQKVEFLVSFYNNEISEKSEIFDDQFSVERPDGSNFTLKIRSTKLEDSAMYFCATTGQETYEQYFGPGTRLTVT.

The chain carries TRBV19 and TRBJ1-5, with D tentatively TRBD1 (5 bases). Germline CDR1 reads LNHDA; CDR2 reads SQIVND (reference sequence). The CDR3 consists of 13 residues. The V and J ends lost 5 bases and 6 bases respectively, with 11 bases between them. As DNA, the CDR3 is TGTGCCAGTAGTGAGGGACCCCCTCAGCCCCAGCATTTT. It codes for CASSEGPPQPQHF.

This clone has just a few counts. The chain is built from TRBV27 and TRBJ2-7; perhaps TRBD2 as D (6 bases). Germline values: CDR1 MNHEY, CDR2 SMNVEV (reference sequence). The CDR3 length is 16 residues. V lost 8 bases, J lost 3 bases, and 23 bases lay in between. Here the CDR3 DNA reads TGTGCCAGCGCCCCGGAGGCGGCGGGACTCAACTACGAGCAGTACTTC. Residues: CASAPEAAGLNYEQYF.

The chain carries TRBV2 and TRBJ1-1; D is undetermined. Germline CDR1 reads SNHLY; CDR2 reads FYNNEI. This CDR3 is built from 10 residues. The V gene lost 6 bases and the J gene lost 8 bases, with 7 bases spanning the gap. The CDR3 bases are TGTGCCAGCAGCTACCCAGAAGCTTTCTTT. It translates to CASSYPEAFF.

The V gene is TRBV27, the J gene TRBJ2-4; 8 bases are a match to TRBD1. This CDR3 spans 13 amino acids. V was clipped by 2 bases and J by 6 bases; unmatched bases: 0. Germline lookup yields CDR1 MNHEY and CDR2 SMNVEV (reference sequence). CDR3 nucleotide sequence: TGTGCCAGCAGTTTAGACAGGGGAAACATTCAGTACTTC. It encodes CASSLDRGNIQYF.

The chain uses TRBV28 and TRBJ2-5, with TRBD1 matching over 7 bases. The germline V gene has CDR1 MDHEN and CDR2 SYDVKM. The CDR3 has 15 residues. J lost 5 bases, V lost 1 base, and 7 bases had no gene match. CDR3 in amino acids: CASSLLVGGGETQYF. Written as DNA, the CDR3 is TGTGCCAGCAGTTTATTGGTAGGGGGCGGCGAGACCCAGTACTTC.

This clone was counted only a few times. The chain couples TRBV19 to TRBJ2-7; a possible D gene is TRBD1 (5 bases). CDR1 and CDR2 from the germline V gene are LNHDA and SQIVND (reference sequence). The CDR3 has 11 residues. V shed 3 bases and J shed 5 bases, with 5 bases lying between them. The CDR3 spells CASSMGHEQYF. The CDR3, as DNA: TGTGCCAGTAGTATGGGGCACGAGCAGTACTTC.

V is TRBV7-2 and J is TRBJ2-7, with 9 bases aligning to TRBD2. The V gene's germline CDR1 is SGHTA and CDR2 FQGNSA. The trim removed 3 bases at V and 2 bases at J, leaving 2 bases unmatched. The CDR3 length is 14 residues. The CDR3: CASSFGGRAYEQYF. The DNA of the CDR3 is TGTGCCAGCAGCTTCGGCGGGAGGGCCTACGAGCAGTACTTC. The whole variable domain, remainder taken from reference TRBV7-2 and TRBJ2-7, is GAGVSQSPSNKVTEKGKDVELRCDPISGHTALYWYRQSLGQGLEFLIYFQGNSAPDKSGLPSDRFSAERTGGSVSTLTIQRTQQEDSAVYLCASSFGGRAYEQYFGPGTRLTVT.

The V gene is TRBV30, the J gene TRBJ1-1, with D uncertain. Trimming took off 2 bases at V and 2 bases at J, with 9 bases between the two ends. The CDR3 covers 13 residues. Germline V gene sequence: CDR1 GTSNPN, CDR2 SVGIG (reference sequence). CDR3 protein: CAWSLDHNTEAFF. The CDR3 region has the DNA TGTGCCTGGAGTTTAGACCATAACACTGAAGCTTTCTTT.